This TCR beta chain was observed in a study of type 1 regulatory T cells. Across the whole study: T-allo10 is an in vitro-generated, Tr1-enriched CD4 T cell product specific for alloantigen.

In regard to this clonotype: The antigen is not known.

The CDR3 totals 14 residues. Deletions cut 6 bases from V and 1 base from J, with 12 bases between. The germline CDR1 and CDR2 sequences are ENHRY and SYGVKD. The graft donor-derived T-allo10 cells reportedly recognize host alloantigens, are anergic, and suppress alloantigen-specifically. TCRdb called the reads again in MiXCR, with one record for every CDR3 protein. Counted here are more than 20,000 distinct CDR3 sequences, 55% to 80% occurring once; the ten biggest clones make up 12% to 15%. The receptor was isolated from a human donor in good health. V usage is TRBV10-3 and J usage is TRBJ1-1; no clear D. Sequencing used cultured T cells, either the whole culture or a sorted T cell fraction (not recorded which). Regarding subset: Tr1-enriched cell product generated in vitro against host alloantigens. CDR3 sequence reads: CAISDFGSNTEAFF. The CDR3 DNA sequence: TGTGCCATCAGCGACTTTGGGTCGAACACTGAAGCTTTCTTT.